The clone carrying this TCR beta chain was seen a handful of times. This CDR3 region has 15 residues. Germline lookup yields CDR1 KGHDR and CDR2 SFDVKD. V was clipped by 4 bases and J by 4 bases; unmatched bases: 7. TCR beta CDR3 region amplification was performed from RNA transcripts. An initial round of RT-PCR targeting the TCR CDR3 relied on the HTBI primer set. In TCRdb, the multiplex PCR reads were re-called with MiXCR into one record per CDR3 protein. The data show around 420,000 distinct CDR3 sequences, roughly 13% seen once. These data are taken from a study of T cells in Graves' hyperthyroidism and ophthalmopathy.

The sequenced sample was blood. The chain carries TRBV24-1 and TRBJ1-1; the match to TRBD1 covers 8 bases. This clonotype was obtained from a woman between 18 and 29 years old with Graves' hyperthyroidism. This CDR3 is CATSESGTGTTEAFF. The CDR3 DNA is TGTGCCACCAGTGAGTCCGGGACAGGTACCACTGAAGCTTTCTTT.